Following are 10 T cell receptor beta chains from one sample sequenced in a study of blood T cell repertoires in COVID-19. Measured with immunoSEQ multiplex PCR; TCRdb has only the in-frame clones, and not every one. The repertoire includes over 200,000 clones, about four fifths of them detected once, and roughly 5.8% sits in the top ten. Sequenced input: peripheral blood. Receptor source: an elderly man with acute or convalescent COVID-19.

The chain has TRBV10-3 and TRBJ2-3; 12 nucleotides align to TRBD2. The CDR3 extends over 16 amino acids. V shed 6 bases, J shed 2 bases, and the junction held 6 bases outside the gene matches. CDR1 ENHRY and CDR2 SYGVKD come from the germline V gene. Here the CDR3 DNA reads TGTGCCATCAGCGCTAGACTAGCGGGGGACACAGATACGCAGTATTTT. As protein: CAISARLAGDTDTQYF.

This clone appeared a few times. The V and J genes are TRBV7-9 and TRBJ2-1, with TRBD2 matching 9 bases. The CDR3 length is 16 residues. Trimming at V came to 5 bases and at J to 4 bases, leaving 9 bases not matched to a gene. CDR1 is SEHNR, CDR2 FQNEAQ, per germline (reference sequence). CDR3 loop: CASSPRLAGRYNEQFF. CDR3 bases: TGTGCCAGCAGCCCGAGGCTAGCGGGGAGATACAATGAGCAGTTCTTC.

The CDR3 reads CASSDGRGASYEQYF. The CDR3 DNA is TGCGCCAGCAGTGATGGACGGGGAGCCTCCTACGAGCAGTACTTC. The chain recombines TRBV10-2 with TRBJ2-7; D possibly corresponds to TRBD2 (5 bases). Trimming stripped 3 bases from V and 0 bases from J, with 12 bases between. The CDR3 runs to 15 residues. Germline V CDR1 and CDR2: WSHSY, SAAADI.

Details on this clone: Other nucleotide sequences in the sample specify the same CDR3. V and J are TRBV27 and TRBJ1-1; D not resolved. Per the germline V gene, CDR1 is MNHEY and CDR2 is SMNVEV (reference sequence). The CDR3 covers 12 residues. V lost 4 bases to trimming and J lost 0 bases, with 3 bases between them. CDR3 coding DNA: TGTGCCAGCAGTTCCGTGAACACTGAAGCTTTCTTT. Protein product: CASSSVNTEAFF.

This chain uses TRBV9 with TRBJ2-3, with no clear D. The CDR3 loop spans 12 amino acids. Trimming pared 4 bases from V and 6 bases from J, leaving 9 bases between. Germline V gives CDR1 SGDLS, CDR2 YYNGEE. The CDR3, as DNA: TGTGCCAGCAGCACACACGTCGATACGCAGTATTTT. Amino acid sequence: CASSTHVDTQYF.

The CDR3 loop is CASRFTGTNYGYTF. The CDR3 DNA sequence: TGTGCCAGCAGATTTACAGGGACTAACTATGGCTACACCTTC. This chain connects TRBV6-5 to TRBJ1-2, with D possibly matching TRBD1 (6 bases). This CDR3 spans 14 amino acids. V was cut by 6 bases and J by 0 bases, with 11 bases left in between. Germline V gene lookup returns CDR1 MNHEY and CDR2 SVGAGI.

The chain uses TRBV9 and TRBJ2-7, with 8 bases that match TRBD1. CDR1 and CDR2 (germline): SGDLS, YYNGEE. The CDR3 length is 14 residues. With V trimmed by 4 bases and J by 2 bases, 5 bases remained unmatched. DNA of the CDR3: TGTGCCAGCAGCCCCGGGACAGGAGCCTACGAGCAGTACTTC. Amino acid sequence: CASSPGTGAYEQYF.

The chain is built from TRBV3-1 (or the pseudogene TRBV3-2) and TRBJ2-3, with TRBD1 matching 7 bases. V gave up 4 bases and J gave up 0 bases; unmatched junction bases: 13. Germline assignment: CDR1 LGHDT and CDR2 YNNKEL (reference sequence). The CDR3 totals 18 residues. This CDR3 reads CASSPRQGFAFSTDTQYF. CDR3 DNA sequence: TGTGCCAGCAGCCCCCGACAGGGTTTTGCCTTTAGCACAGATACGCAGTATTTT.

The rearrangement links TRBV7-6 to TRBJ2-7; 8 nucleotides match TRBD2. Germline V gene lookup returns CDR1 SGHVS and CDR2 FNYEAQ. The CDR3 loop spans 14 amino acids. V shed 5 bases, J shed 7 bases, and the junction held 10 bases outside the gene matches. CDR3 bases: TGTGCCAGCAGCCGCCGGGAGGGGAGGGGGGAGCAGTACTTC. Amino acid sequence: CASSRREGRGEQYF.

Points on this clone: Other DNA sequences in the same sample also yield this CDR3. The chain links TRBV11-3 to TRBJ2-3; 9 bases agree with TRBD1. The CDR3 has 14 amino acids. The V and J ends lost 3 bases and 3 bases, in that order; junction bases with no gene match: 1. CDR1 SGHNT and CDR2 YENEEA come from the germline V gene. In DNA form, the CDR3 reads TGTGCCAGCAGCTTGGGACAGGGTACAGATACGCAGTATTTT. Protein product: CASSLGQGTDTQYF.